This TCR beta chain appears in the sequencing data of a study of blood T cell repertoires in COVID-19. The overall study: Samples came from the United States, Italy and Spain, spanning acute and convalescent COVID-19.

This CDR3 has 14 amino acids. The germline gives CDR1 SEHNR, CDR2 FQNEAQ (reference sequence). V was pared by 7 bases and J by 1 base, with 14 bases between. Individuals drawn from some 25 US areas were roughly 18 to 100 years old. In the study's own analysis: From reference gene primer amplification, estimates of nucleated cell counts were derived. Data came from immunoSEQ multiplex PCR; TCRdb stores just in-frame clones and leaves some out. V, J and clone size are taken as reported in that table, and D and trimming were inferred from the DNA itself. The table has 310,000 or so clones, about 85% seen once.

The chain joins TRBV7-9 to TRBJ2-7; D is possibly TRBD2 (6 bases). The sequencing input was PBMCs or T cells enriched from blood (not recorded which). The TCR was taken from a woman aged 25-40 years who had recovered from COVID-19. CDR3 bases: TGTGCCAGCACCCCTGGGACTGGATCCTACGAGCAGTACTTC. Its translation: CASTPGTGSYEQYF.